The 32 T cell receptor beta chains reported below all come from one sample, sequenced in a study of cytomegalovirus exposure and HLA in healthy donors. With 60 Vbeta and 13 Jbeta primers, the PCR was carried out. The assay was immunoSEQ multiplex PCR, and TCRdb's table has in-frame clones only and misses some. Of 200,000 to 250,000 clones listed, around 80% are singletons. Material: PBMCs. All receptors derive from a man over 45 in good health and CMV-seronegative.

The CDR3 loop is CASSSGLAGVSDTQYF. Written as DNA, the CDR3 is TGTGCCAGCAGCTCAGGACTAGCGGGAGTCTCTGATACGCAGTATTTT. This chain connects TRBV6-4 to TRBJ2-3; 13 bases are shared with TRBD2. The germline V gene encodes CDR1 MRHNA and CDR2 SNTAGT. The ends lost 6 bases at V and 6 bases at J; junction bases unmatched: 9. The CDR3 is made up of 16 amino acids.

In nucleotides, the CDR3 is TGCGCCAGCAGTCTCGCGGGCATAATGAGCTCCTACAATGAGCAGTTCTTC. Amino acid sequence: CASSLAGIMSSYNEQFF. The chain uses TRBV5-1 and TRBJ2-1; possibly TRBD2 for D (5 bases). The ends were cut back, 5 bases at V and 0 bases at J, with 18 bases in the middle. Germline CDR1 and CDR2: SGHRS and YFSETQ. This CDR3 contains 17 residues.

V and J are TRBV5-1 and TRBJ1-1; no clear D gene. The CDR3 has 11 amino acids. Trimming removed 2 bases from V and 7 bases from J, with 6 bases in between. In germline, CDR1 is SGHRS, CDR2 YFSETQ. As DNA, the CDR3 is TGCGCCAGCAGCTTCTCGGGTGAAGCTTTCTTT. Translated, it gives CASSFSGEAFF.

The genes are TRBV28 and TRBJ1-5; D gene unclear. CDR1 is MDHEN and CDR2 is SYDVKM in the germline V gene. This CDR3 region has 18 residues. The germline V and J ends were trimmed by 4 bases and 0 bases, with 19 bases remaining between them. The CDR3 here is CASSSASRFGSSNQPQHF. The CDR3 bases are TGTGCCAGCAGTTCCGCCAGCAGGTTTGGTTCTAGCAATCAGCCCCAGCATTTT.

This clone was counted a few times. The rearrangement joins TRBV4-2 to TRBJ1-5; D is undetermined. This CDR3 is built from 13 residues. With 0 bases removed from V and 4 bases from J, the gap between germline ends came to 4 bases. Looked up from germline, CDR1 is LGHNA and CDR2 is YNFKEQ. CDR3 sequence: CASSQDSNQPQHF. CDR3 coding DNA: TGTGCCAGCAGCCAAGATAGTAATCAGCCCCAGCATTTT.

On this clone: Other DNA sequences in this sample translate to the same CDR3. The V call is TRBV7-9, the J call TRBJ1-1; D is unresolved. Trimming took off 5 bases at V and 3 bases at J, with 7 bases between the two ends. The germline V gene encodes CDR1 SEHNR and CDR2 FQNEAQ (reference sequence). CDR3 size: 12 residues. CDR3 DNA sequence: TGTGCCAGCAGCCGAGGGTACACTGAAGCTTTCTTT. Protein sequence: CASSRGYTEAFF.

V and J are TRBV10-3 and TRBJ2-7; TRBD2 might be the D (6 bases). The CDR3 is 14 amino acids. CDR1 is ENHRY and CDR2 is SYGVKD in the germline V gene. CDR3 region: CASTSGGNSYEQYF. CDR3 DNA sequence: TGTGCTTCTACCAGCGGAGGGAACTCCTACGAGCAGTACTTC.

The rearrangement uses TRBV30 and TRBJ1-2; D perhaps matches TRBD1 (6 bases). Germline V gene sequence: CDR1 GTSNPN, CDR2 SVGIG (reference sequence). Between the trimmed V and J ends, which lost 5 bases and 2 bases, there was a span of 18 bases. The CDR3 has 15 amino acids. This chain's CDR3 is CAWLRTAKSNYGYTF. CDR3 DNA sequence: TGTGCCTGGCTAAGGACAGCGAAGTCGAACTATGGCTACACCTTC.

The V gene is TRBV5-1, the J gene TRBJ2-2, with 10 bases lining up with TRBD2. After removal of 10 bases from V and 5 bases from J, the junction contained 11 bases not matched to a gene. Per germline, CDR1 SGHRS and CDR2 YFSETQ. The CDR3 is 15 amino acids. The CDR3 reads CAPEGASGSTGELFF. As DNA, the CDR3 is TGCGCCCCCGAGGGGGCTAGCGGGAGTACCGGGGAGCTGTTTTTT.

This chain links TRBV2 with TRBJ2-6, with no clear D. V was cut by 1 base and J by 0 bases, with 7 bases left in between. The CDR3 contains 16 residues. Germline-derived CDR1 and CDR2 are SNHLY and FYNNEI. Written as DNA, the CDR3 is TGTGCCAGCAGTGAAGTCGGGTACTCTGGGGCCAACGTCCTGACTTTC. Its protein product is CASSEVGYSGANVLTF. Supplemented by reference TRBV2 and TRBJ2-6, the full variable domain reads EPEVTQTPSHQVTQMGQEVILRCVPISNHLYFYWYRQILGQKVEFLVSFYNNEISEKSEIFDDQFSVERPDGSNFTLKIRSTKLEDSAMYFCASSEVGYSGANVLTFGAGSRLTVL.

For the CDR3, the DNA is TGTGCCAGCAGCTCCGGGACAAGTGGGAGCTACACCTTC. It yields the protein CASSSGTSGSYTF. The chain uses TRBV7-2 and TRBJ1-2, with D possibly being TRBD1 (6 bases). V was pared by 4 bases and J by 9 bases, with 15 bases between. Germline CDR1 reads SGHTA; CDR2 reads FQGNSA. The CDR3 has 13 residues. Drawing the rest from reference TRBV7-2 and TRBJ1-2, the complete variable domain is GAGVSQSPSNKVTEKGKDVELRCDPISGHTALYWYRQSLGQGLEFLIYFQGNSAPDKSGLPSDRFSAERTGGSVSTLTIQRTQQEDSAVYLCASSSGTSGSYTFGSGTRLTVV.

With respect to this clone: Other DNA sequences in this sample translate to the same CDR3. The rearrangement joins TRBV28 to TRBJ1-5; possibly TRBD1 for D (5 bases). The CDR3 extends over 14 amino acids. Germline V gives CDR1 MDHEN, CDR2 SYDVKM. Trimming shortened V by 3 bases and J by 4 bases, and 10 bases separated the two germline ends. CDR3 region: CASSFPGGNQPQHF. CDR3 nucleotide sequence: TGTGCCAGCAGTTTTCCCGGGGGAAATCAGCCCCAGCATTTT.

CDR3 coding DNA: TGTGCCAGCAGGAAAACAGGGGGGAGTGAAAAACTGTTTTTT. As protein: CASRKTGGSEKLFF. The gene calls are TRBV11-2 and TRBJ1-4, with 8 bases lining up with TRBD1. The V segment lost 6 bases and the J segment 7 bases; nucleotides outside the gene matches: 7. This CDR3 is built from 14 residues. CDR1 and CDR2 from the germline V gene are SGHAT and FQNNGV.

The chain employs TRBV28 and TRBJ1-5, with D maybe TRBD1 (5 bases). The CDR3 loop spans 16 amino acids. Trimming left V 4 bases short and J 0 bases short, with 13 bases between. Germline V CDR1 and CDR2: MDHEN, SYDVKM. CDR3 sequence reads: CASSSRQPDSNQPQHF. The CDR3 nucleotides read TGTGCCAGCAGTTCCCGACAGCCCGATAGCAATCAGCCCCAGCATTTT.

This rearrangement joins TRBV28 to TRBJ2-7, with TRBD1 identical over 7 bases. V shed 5 bases, J shed 6 bases, and the junction held 7 bases outside the gene matches. This CDR3 is 13 amino acids long. Germline V lookup: CDR1 MDHEN, CDR2 SYDVKM. The CDR3 region is CASSRTQGFEQYF. Written as DNA, the CDR3 is TGTGCCAGCAGTCGAACACAGGGGTTCGAGCAGTACTTC.

The genes are TRBV5-1 and TRBJ2-1; 10 positions agree with TRBD2. The junction had 6 bases not matched to a gene; V was cut back by 5 bases and J by 4 bases. CDR1 SGHRS and CDR2 YFSETQ come from the germline V gene. There are 15 residues in the CDR3. This CDR3 reads CASSGLAGVYNEQFF. The CDR3 nucleotides read TGCGCCAGCAGTGGGCTAGCGGGAGTGTACAATGAGCAGTTCTTC.

The chain couples TRBV27 to TRBJ2-3; 11 nucleotides align to TRBD2. The germline V gene encodes CDR1 MNHEY and CDR2 SMNVEV (reference sequence). The CDR3 extends over 15 amino acids. V dropped 6 bases and J dropped 6; count of bases not matched to a gene: 8. CDR3 region: CASSKLAGVFDTQYF. The CDR3 DNA reads TGTGCCAGCAGCAAACTAGCGGGAGTTTTTGATACGCAGTATTTT.

This clone occurred once. The junction differs from germline at one of its ends, possibly a read error. V usage is TRBV7-9 and J usage is TRBJ2-7, with TRBD2 as a possible D gene (5 bases). The CDR3 runs 13 residues. Germline V gene lookup returns CDR1 SEHNR and CDR2 FQNEAQ (reference sequence). CDR3 bases: TGTTCCAGCAGCTTAGGTGAGGGCTACGAGCAGTACTTC. Its protein is CSSSLGEGYEQYF.

This clone was counted once. The chain uses TRBV2 and TRBJ2-5; TRBD1 aligns across 9 bases. CDR1 and CDR2 from the germline V gene are SNHLY and FYNNEI. V shed 6 bases, J shed 5 bases, and the junction held 7 bases outside the gene matches. This CDR3 contains 14 residues. This CDR3 reads CASRGTGPWETQYF. CDR3 DNA sequence: TGTGCCAGCAGGGGGACAGGGCCCTGGGAGACCCAGTACTTC.

This rearrangement joins TRBV29-1 to TRBJ2-7; 13 positions match TRBD2. The V gene end was trimmed by 4 bases and the J gene end by 3 bases; junction bases not matched to a gene: 9. In germline, CDR1 is SQVTM, CDR2 ANQGSEA. This CDR3 contains 16 residues. The CDR3 DNA is TGCAGCGTTGGGACAGGGGGACTAGCGGGAAACTACGAGCAGTACTTC. It translates to CSVGTGGLAGNYEQYF.

The chain recombines TRBV4-1 with TRBJ2-1, with TRBD1 as a possible D gene (5 bases). This CDR3 comprises 13 residues. The V and J ends lost 4 bases and 8 bases respectively, with 12 bases between them. Germline V gives CDR1 MGHRA, CDR2 YSYEKL. Written as DNA, the CDR3 is TGCGCCAGCAGCCTCAACGGCAGGGATGAGCAGTTCTTC. Protein product: CASSLNGRDEQFF.

The chain employs TRBV5-4 and TRBJ1-2, with D hard to call. Trimming shortened V by 4 bases and J by 10 bases, and 17 bases separated the two germline ends. Germline V gene lookup returns CDR1 SGHNT and CDR2 YYREEE (reference sequence). The CDR3 runs to 13 residues. In DNA, the CDR3 is TGTGCCAGCAGCCCCGGCCGTACCTGGGCCTACACCTTC. Protein sequence: CASSPGRTWAYTF.

The chain has TRBV7-2 and TRBJ2-7; 7 bases align to TRBD1. The CDR3 spans 15 residues. Per the germline V gene, CDR1 is SGHTA and CDR2 is FQGNSA. V lost 4 bases, J lost 6 bases, and 12 bases stayed unmatched. The CDR3: CASSSRQGFPLEQYF. In DNA, the CDR3 is TGTGCCAGCAGCTCACGACAGGGCTTCCCCCTCGAGCAGTACTTC.

The chain carries TRBV18 and TRBJ2-2, with 10 bases aligning to TRBD2. The V gene end was trimmed by 3 bases and the J gene end by 6 bases; junction bases not matched to a gene: 10. This CDR3 is 17 amino acids long. The germline gives CDR1 KGHSH, CDR2 LQKENI. For the CDR3, the DNA is TGTGCCAGCTCACCCCGGCTAGCGGGAGCCGGGGCCGGGGAGCTGTTTTTT. It is translated as CASSPRLAGAGAGELFF.

The J gene is TRBJ2-1, the V gene TRBV11-3; TRBD2 agrees at 12 bases. CDR1 SGHNT and CDR2 YENEEA come from the germline V gene. CDR3 size: 16 residues. The ends lost 5 bases at V and 4 bases at J; junction bases unmatched: 6. CDR3 DNA: TGTGCCAGCAGCCCGAGCGGGACTAGCGGGTACAATGAGCAGTTCTTC. Translated, it gives CASSPSGTSGYNEQFF.

This chain links TRBV4-2 with TRBJ2-2; the D is unclear. The V end was cut by 1 base, the J end by 7 bases, with 16 bases between. In germline, CDR1 is LGHNA, CDR2 YNFKEQ. CDR3 size: 16 residues. The CDR3 protein is CASSQVETTVGGELFF. In DNA form, the CDR3 reads TGTGCCAGCAGCCAAGTTGAGACAACAGTCGGCGGGGAGCTGTTTTTT.

The chain links TRBV6-4 to TRBJ2-6, with TRBD1 identical over 7 bases. V shed 6 bases and J 0 bases; nucleotides not matched to a gene: 14. This CDR3 is 19 amino acids long. Germline assignment: CDR1 MRHNA and CDR2 SNTAGT. The CDR3 DNA is TGTGCCAGCAGCGCGACAGGGTTTCAGGAGGACTCTGGGGCCAACGTCCTGACTTTC. Translating it yields CASSATGFQEDSGANVLTF.

V and J are TRBV18 and TRBJ2-2, with 8 bases lining up with TRBD1. Germline CDR1 is KGHSH and CDR2 is LQKENI. The CDR3 has 17 amino acids. Losses at the gene ends were 4 bases for V and 2 bases for J; bases not matched to a gene: 9. CDR3 sequence (DNA): TGTGCCAGCTCACGAACCTTCGACAGGGGAAACACCGGGGAGCTGTTTTTT. Translating it yields CASSRTFDRGNTGELFF. The whole variable domain, filled in from reference TRBV18 and TRBJ2-2, reads NAGVMQNPRHLVRRRGQEARLRCSPMKGHSHVYWYRQLPEEGLKFMVYLQKENIIDESGMPKERFSAEFPKEGPSILRIQQVVRGDSAAYFCASSRTFDRGNTGELFFGEGSRLTVL.

The chain links TRBV6-5 to TRBJ2-2; 11 bases match TRBD2. Germline V lookup: CDR1 MNHEY, CDR2 SVGAGI. This CDR3 has 16 residues. V was pared by 2 bases and J by 7 bases, with 6 bases of the junction left unmatched. CDR3 nucleotide sequence: TGTGCCAGCAGTTACCGGCTAGCGGGAGGAGTCGGGGAGCTGTTTTTT. Translating it yields CASSYRLAGGVGELFF.

This clone appeared once. The chain uses TRBV27 and TRBJ1-2; TRBD1 matches 7 bases. CDR3 length equals 17 residues. The ends lost 1 base at V and 0 bases at J; junction bases unmatched: 8. Germline-derived CDR1 and CDR2 are MNHEY and SMNVEV (reference sequence). CDR3 in amino acids: CASSLLVRGSANYGYTF. Written as DNA, the CDR3 is TGTGCCAGCAGTTTATTGGTCAGGGGGTCGGCTAACTATGGCTACACCTTC.

The gene calls are TRBV5-4 and TRBJ2-1, with TRBD1 identical over 9 bases. There are 14 residues in the CDR3. Germline-derived CDR1 and CDR2 are SGHNT and YYREEE (reference sequence). With V trimmed by 4 bases and J by 6 bases, 5 bases remained unmatched. CDR3: CASSTGQGVNEQFF. The CDR3 nucleotides read TGTGCCAGCAGCACGGGACAGGGAGTCAATGAGCAGTTCTTC.

The sample holds a few counts of this clone. V is TRBV6-5 and J is TRBJ2-7, with 7 bases lining up with TRBD1. Germline trimming cut 5 bases from V and 3 bases from J; bases unmatched to any gene: 4. The CDR3 runs 13 residues. Germline V CDR1 and CDR2: MNHEY, SVGAGI. CDR3 sequence: CASSPRQGYEQYF. CDR3 bases: TGTGCCAGCAGTCCGAGACAGGGCTACGAGCAGTACTTC.